This T cell receptor (beta chain) was captured by sequencing in a study of identical twins. In this sample, this clonotype turned up a few times. Its target is unknown. Germline CDR1 reads ENHRY; CDR2 reads SYGVKD. The CDR3 contains 12 residues. V lost 6 bases, J lost 11 bases, and 16 bases lay in between. One entry per CDR3 protein, called by TCRdb with MiXCR from the 5' RACE reads. This sample has hundreds of thousands of distinct CDR3 sequences, with around an eighth found just once. Study outcomes and limitations: Among beta out-of-frame sequences, excess sharing between twins appeared weaker. Diverse VJ usage suggested most zero-insertion clonotypes were not invariant T cells.

The sequencing input was memory (CD45RO+) T cells sorted from blood. The J gene is TRBJ1-1, the V gene TRBV10-3, with unresolved D. This receptor was obtained from a woman younger than 35 in good health. The CDR3: CAIRGRGTPAFF. The CDR3 bases are TGTGCCATCAGGGGTCGGGGAACTCCGGCTTTCTTT.